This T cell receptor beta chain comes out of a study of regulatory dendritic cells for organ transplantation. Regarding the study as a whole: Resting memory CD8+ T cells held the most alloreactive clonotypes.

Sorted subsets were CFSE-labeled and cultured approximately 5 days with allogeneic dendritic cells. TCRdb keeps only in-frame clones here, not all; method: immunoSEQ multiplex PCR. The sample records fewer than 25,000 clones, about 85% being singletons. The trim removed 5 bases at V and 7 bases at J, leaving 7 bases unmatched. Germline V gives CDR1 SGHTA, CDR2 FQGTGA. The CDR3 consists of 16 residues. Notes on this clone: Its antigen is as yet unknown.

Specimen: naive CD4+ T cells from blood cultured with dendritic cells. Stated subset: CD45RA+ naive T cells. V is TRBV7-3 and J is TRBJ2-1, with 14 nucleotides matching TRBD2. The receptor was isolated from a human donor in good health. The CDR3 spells CASSTRTSGGLNEQFF. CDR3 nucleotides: TGTGCCAGCAGCACCCGGACTAGCGGGGGGCTAAATGAGCAGTTCTTC.